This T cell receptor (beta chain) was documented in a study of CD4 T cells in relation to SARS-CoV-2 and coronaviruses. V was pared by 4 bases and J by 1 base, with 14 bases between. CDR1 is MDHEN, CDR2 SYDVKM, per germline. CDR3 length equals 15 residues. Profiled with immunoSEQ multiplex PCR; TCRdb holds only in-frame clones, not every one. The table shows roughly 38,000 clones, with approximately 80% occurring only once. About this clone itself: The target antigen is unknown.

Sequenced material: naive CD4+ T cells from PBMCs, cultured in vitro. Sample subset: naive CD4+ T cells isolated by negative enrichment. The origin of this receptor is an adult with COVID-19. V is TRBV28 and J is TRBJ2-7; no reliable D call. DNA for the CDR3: TGTGCCAGCAGTTCAATGTCTCGACTGTCCTACGAGCAGTACTTC. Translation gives CASSSMSRLSYEQYF.